The 31 T cell receptor beta chains below come from one sample, sequenced in a study of cytomegalovirus exposure and HLA in healthy donors. A multiplex PCR was run with 60 Vbeta primers and 13 Jbeta primers. Data came from immunoSEQ multiplex PCR; TCRdb stores just in-frame clones and leaves some out. The profile covers around 200,000 clones, with around 80% appearing a single time and roughly 3.6% taken by the ten largest. Sequenced input: PBMCs. Receptor source: a woman aged 55-70 years in good health and CMV-seropositive.

The chain combines TRBV9 with TRBJ1-1; TRBD1 matches 7 bases. CDR3 size: 15 residues. The J segment lost 0 bases and the V segment lost 2 bases, leaving 4 bases of the junction unmatched. The V gene's germline CDR1 is SGDLS and CDR2 YYNGEE. CDR3 region: CASSVGTVMNTEAFF. The CDR3 DNA is TGTGCCAGCAGCGTCGGGACAGTTATGAACACTGAAGCTTTCTTT.

This chain uses TRBV28 with TRBJ2-7, with 7 bases matching TRBD1. CDR1 and CDR2 from the germline V gene are MDHEN and SYDVKM. The V gene end was trimmed by 5 bases and the J gene end by 1 base; junction bases not matched to a gene: 11. This CDR3 spans 16 amino acids. The CDR3 sequence: CASSLRTGKLSYEQYF. In DNA, the CDR3 is TGTGCCAGCAGTCTTCGGACAGGCAAACTATCCTACGAGCAGTACTTC.

This clone was detected only a few times. The chain has TRBV27 and TRBJ1-2, with D perhaps TRBD1 (5 bases). Trimming cost V 3 bases and J 2 bases, with 13 bases left between them. Germline V lookup: CDR1 MNHEY, CDR2 SMNVEV (reference sequence). CDR3 length: 15 amino acids. The CDR3 region has the DNA TGTGCCAGCAGTTTCGGGGGACCGCTAAACTATGGCTACACCTTC. Translation gives CASSFGGPLNYGYTF.

The chain recombines TRBV5-1 with TRBJ2-2; 7 bases align to TRBD2. This CDR3 spans 15 amino acids. V dropped 1 base and J dropped 2; count of bases not matched to a gene: 2. Germline CDR1 SGHRS, CDR2 YFSETQ. CDR3 protein: CASSLRLANTGELFF. CDR3 nucleotide sequence: TGCGCCAGCAGCTTGCGACTAGCCAACACCGGGGAGCTGTTTTTT.

This sequence joins TRBV7-8 and TRBJ2-5, with D possibly matching TRBD1 (5 bases). The J call is in doubt because the DNA end fits TRBJ2-7 better. This CDR3 has 15 residues. Looked up from germline, CDR1 is SGHVS and CDR2 is FQNEAQ. The CDR3 loop reads CASSSGHQSSYEQYF. CDR3 in DNA: TGTGCCAGCAGCTCCGGACACCAAAGCTCCTACGAGCAGTACTTC.

This clone occurred a few times. The chain carries TRBV19 and TRBJ1-3; D is unclear. The CDR3 length is 16 residues. Germline V CDR1 and CDR2: LNHDA, SQIVND (reference sequence). Trimming removed 4 bases at V and 0 bases at J, with 13 bases between. The CDR3 loop is CASSTQSTYSGNTIYF. The CDR3 coding sequence is TGTGCCAGTAGTACACAGTCCACATACTCTGGAAACACCATATATTTT.

V gene TRBV11-3 combines with J gene TRBJ1-1, with D possibly TRBD1 on 5 matching bases. V lost 5 bases and J lost 4, with 17 bases in between. The germline V gene has CDR1 SGHNT and CDR2 YENEEA. This CDR3 spans 15 amino acids. CDR3 sequence (DNA): TGTGCCAGCAGCCCGGCGCCTGGGGCCACCACTGAAGCTTTCTTT. Amino acid sequence: CASSPAPGATTEAFF.

The chain employs TRBV5-1 and TRBJ1-2; a weak D match, TRBD1 (6 bases). V was cut by 4 bases and J by 6 bases, with 10 bases left in between. Germline CDR1 reads SGHRS; CDR2 reads YFSETQ. This CDR3 contains 12 residues. The CDR3 DNA is TGCGCCAGCAGCAGGACAGCCGATGGCTACACCTTC. This encodes CASSRTADGYTF.

The chain recombines TRBV27 with TRBJ2-1; 10 positions agree with TRBD2. This CDR3 comprises 16 residues. Per germline, CDR1 MNHEY and CDR2 SMNVEV (reference sequence). The V and J ends lost 4 bases and 4 bases, in that order; junction bases with no gene match: 7. The chain's CDR3 is CASSSDVAGGYNEQFF. CDR3 DNA sequence: TGTGCCAGCAGTTCGGATGTAGCGGGAGGTTACAATGAGCAGTTCTTC.

V usage is TRBV27 and J usage is TRBJ2-2; D is possibly TRBD2 (7 bases). The CDR3 extends over 15 amino acids. V was shortened by 2 bases and J by 3 bases, with 10 bases between the two germline ends. CDR1 is MNHEY, CDR2 SMNVEV, per germline (reference sequence). The CDR3 DNA reads TGTGCCAGCAGTTTACGGGGGGCGGACACCGGGGAGCTGTTTTTT. It encodes CASSLRGADTGELFF.

The sample holds a few counts of this clone. The CDR3 is CASRRQGAAEQYF. CDR3 in DNA: TGTGCCAGCAGACGTCAGGGGGCGGCCGAGCAGTACTTC. This chain links TRBV6-1 with TRBJ2-7; TRBD1 matches 8 bases. Germline loops: CDR1 MNHNS, CDR2 SASEGT. The CDR3 is made up of 13 amino acids. J lost 6 bases, V lost 6 bases, and 7 bases had no gene match.

Note on this clone: One end of the junction fails to match germline, which may point to a read error. V is TRBV6-4 and J is TRBJ2-4; no definite D call. The CDR3 has 15 residues. Germline-derived CDR1 and CDR2 are MRHNA and SNTAGT. CDR3 sequence: CASSDSGSSKNSQYF. The CDR3 DNA sequence: TGTGCCAGCAGTGACTCAGGCAGCTCCAAAAACAGTCAGTACTTC.

The chain couples TRBV19 to TRBJ2-2; tentatively, D is TRBD1 (6 bases). Germline assignment: CDR1 LNHDA and CDR2 SQIVND (reference sequence). V lost 3 bases and J 2 bases, leaving 13 bases between the germline ends. This CDR3 spans 16 amino acids. CDR3 DNA: TGTGCCAGTAGTATGGGGGCGACTCAAAACACCGGGGAGCTGTTTTTT. It codes for CASSMGATQNTGELFF. Drawing the rest from reference TRBV19 and TRBJ2-2, the complete variable domain is DGGITQSPKYLFRKEGQNVTLSCEQNLNHDAMYWYRQDPGQGLRLIYYSQIVNDFQKGDIAEGYSVSREKKESFPLTVTSAQKNPTAFYLCASSMGATQNTGELFFGEGSRLTVL.

The chain is built from TRBV27 and TRBJ2-1; 7 bases match TRBD1. With V trimmed by 3 bases and J by 0 bases, 5 bases remained unmatched. Per the germline V gene, CDR1 is MNHEY and CDR2 is SMNVEV (reference sequence). This CDR3 is 16 amino acids long. The CDR3: CASSFTGTVSYNEQFF. As DNA, the CDR3 is TGTGCCAGCAGTTTTACCGGGACAGTCTCCTACAATGAGCAGTTCTTC.

This sequence joins TRBV6-5 and TRBJ1-5; 10 nucleotides align to TRBD1. CDR3 length: 14 residues. The V segment lost 7 bases and the J segment 5 bases; nucleotides outside the gene matches: 5. CDR1 is MNHEY and CDR2 is SVGAGI in the germline V gene. The CDR3 DNA reads TGTGCCAGCAACAGACAGGGGGCAGATCAGCCCCAGCATTTT. Translating it yields CASNRQGADQPQHF.

The V call is TRBV6-6, the J call TRBJ2-7, with 12 bases fitting TRBD2. CDR3 size: 15 residues. Germline loops: CDR1 MNHNY, CDR2 SVGAGI (reference sequence). Trimming removed 6 bases from V and 0 bases from J; junction bases left unmatched: 3. CDR3 region: CASSSSGGASYEQYF. The CDR3 DNA follows: TGTGCCAGCAGCTCTAGCGGGGGGGCCTCCTACGAGCAGTACTTC.

The gene calls are TRBV18 and TRBJ2-2; D gene uncertain. Germline values: CDR1 KGHSH, CDR2 LQKENI. Trimming cost V 1 base and J 6 bases, with 6 bases left between them. The length of the CDR3 is 13 residues. The CDR3 loop reads CASSPLEAGELFF. The CDR3 DNA reads TGTGCCAGCTCACCACTCGAGGCCGGGGAGCTGTTTTTT. Together with reference TRBV18 and TRBJ2-2, the CDR3 gives the full variable domain: NAGVMQNPRHLVRRRGQEARLRCSPMKGHSHVYWYRQLPEEGLKFMVYLQKENIIDESGMPKERFSAEFPKEGPSILRIQQVVRGDSAAYFCASSPLEAGELFFGEGSRLTVL.

The DNA of the CDR3 is TGTGCCTGGAGTGTACGAGGACAGGGACGACAGCCCCAGCATTTT. It translates to CAWSVRGQGRQPQHF. The gene calls are TRBV30 and TRBJ1-5, with 8 bases identical to TRBD1. Per germline, CDR1 GTSNPN and CDR2 SVGIG (reference sequence). V lost 0 bases to trimming and J lost 7 bases; unmatched junction nucleotides: 8. This CDR3 contains 15 residues. The complete variable domain, with remaining parts taken from reference TRBV30 and TRBJ1-5, reads SQTIHQWPATLVQPVGSPLSLECTVEGTSNPNLYWYRQAAGRGLQLLFYSVGIGQISSEVPQNLSASRPQDRQFILSSKKLLLSDSGFYLCAWSVRGQGRQPQHFGDGTRLSIL.

The chain couples TRBV4-1 to TRBJ2-3; TRBD2 agrees at 12 bases. Trimming at V came to 0 bases and at J to 0 bases, leaving 7 bases not matched to a gene. From germline, CDR1 is MGHRA and CDR2 YSYEKL. This CDR3 region has 19 residues. CDR3 sequence: CASSQEYRTSGASTDTQYF. The CDR3 bases are TGCGCCAGCAGCCAAGAGTATAGGACTAGCGGGGCGAGCACAGATACGCAGTATTTT.

V is TRBV28 and J is TRBJ2-5; D may be TRBD2 (6 bases). The end of the DNA is better explained by TRBJ2-7, so the J call may be wrong. The germline V gene encodes CDR1 MDHEN and CDR2 SYDVKM. The CDR3 contains 15 residues. In DNA form, the CDR3 reads TGTGCCAGCAGTTTAGGTGGGGGGTCGTCCTACGAGCAGTACTTC. It encodes CASSLGGGSSYEQYF.

V is TRBV6-1 and J is TRBJ2-7; no definite D call. Trimming removed 6 bases from V and 1 base from J, with 16 bases in between. Germline CDR1 MNHNS, CDR2 SASEGT. The CDR3 runs 15 residues. The chain's CDR3 is CASSPTTQPSYEQYF. In nucleotides, the CDR3 is TGTGCCAGCAGCCCCACGACACAACCTTCCTACGAGCAGTACTTC.

Worth noting for this clone: An end of the junction does not agree with germline; a read error may underlie this. J is TRBJ2-6 and V is TRBV30; D might be TRBD1 (5 bases). The CDR3 contains 15 residues. Germline V lookup: CDR1 GTSNPN, CDR2 SVGIG (reference sequence). The CDR3 region is CAWTREKSGANGLTF. The CDR3 DNA sequence: TGTGCCTGGACTAGAGAAAAATCTGGGGCCAACGGCCTGACTTTC.

This chain uses TRBV19 with TRBJ2-2; 11 bases line up with TRBD1. The ends lost 3 bases at V and 6 bases at J; junction bases unmatched: 6. Germline CDR1 is LNHDA and CDR2 is SQIVND (reference sequence). The length of the CDR3 is 16 residues. CDR3 loop: CASSILKGQGAGELFF. The CDR3 DNA reads as TGTGCCAGTAGTATTTTGAAGGGACAGGGGGCCGGGGAGCTGTTTTTT. The full variable domain, completed using reference TRBV19 and TRBJ2-2, is DGGITQSPKYLFRKEGQNVTLSCEQNLNHDAMYWYRQDPGQGLRLIYYSQIVNDFQKGDIAEGYSVSREKKESFPLTVTSAQKNPTAFYLCASSILKGQGAGELFFGEGSRLTVL.

CDR3 coding DNA: TGCAGCGCTCTTAGCGGGAGAGGCTCCTACAATGAGCAGTTCTTC. This gives the protein CSALSGRGSYNEQFF. The genes are TRBV29-1 and TRBJ2-1; 9 bases agree with TRBD2. V gave up 7 bases and J gave up 0 bases; unmatched junction bases: 7. CDR1 and CDR2 (germline): SQVTM, ANQGSEA. CDR3 size: 15 residues.

J is TRBJ2-7 and V is TRBV10-2; 9 bases are shared with TRBD1. The germline V gene encodes CDR1 WSHSY and CDR2 SAAADI. V gave up 10 bases and J gave up 0 bases; unmatched junction bases: 4. CDR3 length: 13 amino acids. The CDR3 loop is CATAGQGSYEQYF. CDR3 sequence (DNA): TGCGCCACCGCGGGACAGGGCTCCTACGAGCAGTACTTC.

V and J are TRBV19 and TRBJ2-2, with TRBD2 matching 10 bases. This CDR3 spans 16 amino acids. In germline, CDR1 is LNHDA, CDR2 SQIVND (reference sequence). V was pared by 2 bases and J by 0 bases, with 0 bases of the junction left unmatched. This CDR3 reads CASSILAGANTGELFF. DNA of the CDR3: TGTGCCAGTAGTATACTAGCGGGGGCGAACACCGGGGAGCTGTTTTTT. Using reference TRBV19 and TRBJ2-2 for the parts outside the CDR3, the full variable domain is DGGITQSPKYLFRKEGQNVTLSCEQNLNHDAMYWYRQDPGQGLRLIYYSQIVNDFQKGDIAEGYSVSREKKESFPLTVTSAQKNPTAFYLCASSILAGANTGELFFGEGSRLTVL.

The J gene is TRBJ2-5, the V gene TRBV7-9, with 8 bases aligning to TRBD1. CDR3 length: 14 residues. Looked up from germline, CDR1 is SEHNR and CDR2 is FQNEAQ (reference sequence). J lost 2 bases, V lost 6 bases, and 5 bases had no gene match. CDR3 in amino acids: CASRHGTGQETQYF. The CDR3 DNA follows: TGTGCCAGCAGACATGGGACAGGACAAGAGACCCAGTACTTC.

The chain employs TRBV2 and TRBJ1-2, with D perhaps TRBD1 (5 bases). Trimming left V 4 bases short and J 3 bases short, with 6 bases between. CDR1 SNHLY and CDR2 FYNNEI come from the germline V gene. CDR3 length: 12 amino acids. For the CDR3, the DNA is TGTGCCAGCAGTGGACAGTACTATGGCTACACCTTC. It is translated as CASSGQYYGYTF.

CDR3 bases: TGTGCCATCAAACGGGACGGAGGAGGGACCATATATTTT. This codes for CAIKRDGGGTIYF. The rearrangement joins TRBV10-3 to TRBJ1-3, with D tentatively TRBD1 (5 bases). Deletions cut 7 bases from V and 10 bases from J, with 17 bases between. Germline CDR1 ENHRY, CDR2 SYGVKD. The CDR3 extends over 13 amino acids.

The gene calls are TRBV9 and TRBJ2-3, with D possibly matching TRBD2 (6 bases). The CDR3 extends over 15 amino acids. V gave up 0 bases and J gave up 2 bases, with 10 bases separating them. In germline, CDR1 is SGDLS, CDR2 YYNGEE. CDR3 in amino acids: CASSVVADPTDTQYF. The CDR3 DNA sequence: TGTGCCAGCAGCGTAGTAGCGGATCCCACAGATACGCAGTATTTT.

The chain combines TRBV6-1 with TRBJ2-6, with D perhaps matching TRBD1 (6 bases). V was pared by 2 bases and J by 0 bases, with 23 bases between. This CDR3 contains 21 residues. Germline CDR1 and CDR2: MNHNS and SASEGT. CDR3 nucleotide sequence: TGTGCCAGCAGTGAACATCTGGGGCTGCACAGGGAAAGCTCTGGGGCCAACGTCCTGACTTTC. It yields the protein CASSEHLGLHRESSGANVLTF.